The T cell receptor beta chain under discussion was sequenced for a study of T cells in Graves' hyperthyroidism and ophthalmopathy. A note on this clonotype: What it recognizes is unknown.

The source material, RNA transcripts, was used to amplify TCR beta CDR3 regions. The TCR CDR3 was amplified in a first-round RT-PCR using the HTBI primer set. Each CDR3 protein gets one entry after TCRdb re-called the multiplex PCR reads with MiXCR. The sample yields 300,000 to 400,000 distinct CDR3 sequences, approximately 17% seen once. Ophthalmopathy in the patients scored at least 3 on Clinical Activity Score and at least 4 on NOSPECS grade, lasting under 3 months. Not enrolled were patients with uncontrolled infection, other autoimmune disease, pregnancy or lactation. Study-wide results and limits: Among clonotypes expanded in thyroid above 0.001, most were also found in blood.

There are 16 residues in the CDR3. J gave up 6 bases and V 0 bases, and 9 bases lay outside the gene matches. In germline, CDR1 is DFQATT, CDR2 SNEGSKA (reference sequence). Material for sequencing was blood. The clonotype comes from a man younger than 30 with Graves' ophthalmopathy. V and J are TRBV20-1 and TRBJ2-3, with 10 bases that match TRBD2. In nucleotides, the CDR3 is TGCAGTGCTAGAGACATCCCGGGACTAGCGCGGGATACGCAGTATTTT. This gives the protein CSARDIPGLARDTQYF.